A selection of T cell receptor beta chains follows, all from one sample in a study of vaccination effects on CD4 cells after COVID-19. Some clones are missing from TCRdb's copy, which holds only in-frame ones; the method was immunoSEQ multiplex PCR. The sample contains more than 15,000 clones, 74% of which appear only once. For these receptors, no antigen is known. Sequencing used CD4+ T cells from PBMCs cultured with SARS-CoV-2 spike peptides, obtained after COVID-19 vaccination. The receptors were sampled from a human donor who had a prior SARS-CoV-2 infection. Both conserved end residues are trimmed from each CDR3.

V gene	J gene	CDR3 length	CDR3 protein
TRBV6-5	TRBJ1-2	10	ASSYSGYGYT
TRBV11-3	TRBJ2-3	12	ASSLSTRADTQY
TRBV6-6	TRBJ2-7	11	ASSYSLIYEQY
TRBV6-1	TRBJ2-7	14	ASSEWIWGLGYEQY
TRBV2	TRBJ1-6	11	ASRRGALQPLH
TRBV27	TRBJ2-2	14	ASSLGRVGVVGELF
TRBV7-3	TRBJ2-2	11	ASSLMGPGELF
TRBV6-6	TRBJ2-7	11	ASSLSTDYEQY
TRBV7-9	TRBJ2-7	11	ASSLNGLGEQY
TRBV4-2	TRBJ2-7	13	ASSHPSSRVYEQY
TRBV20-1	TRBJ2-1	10	SASIGAGEQF
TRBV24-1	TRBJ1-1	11	ATSDGLNTEAF
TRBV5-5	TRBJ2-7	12	ASSIGLNQGEQY
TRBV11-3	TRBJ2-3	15	ASSPTPWGGDSDTQY
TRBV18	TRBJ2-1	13	ASSLGLAGDDEQF
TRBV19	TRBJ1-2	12	ATMGLSTNYGYT
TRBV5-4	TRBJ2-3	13	ASSVQLKNTDTQY
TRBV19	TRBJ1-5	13	ASSIGVSGPQSQH
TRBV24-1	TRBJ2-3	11	ATSLNPGDTQY
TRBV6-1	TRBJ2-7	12	ASSENGRSYEQY
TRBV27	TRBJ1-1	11	ASSLSVHTEAF
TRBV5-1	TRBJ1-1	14	ASSLGPGQMGTEAF
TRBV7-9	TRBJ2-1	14	ASSLRGIIPYNEQF
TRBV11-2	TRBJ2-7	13	ASSLASGSSYEQY
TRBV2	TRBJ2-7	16	ASSEGRLADAVSYEQY
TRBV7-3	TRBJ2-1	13	ASSLALPGIHEQF
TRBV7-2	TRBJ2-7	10	ASSLYGDEQY
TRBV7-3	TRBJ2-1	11	ASTFPGNNEQF
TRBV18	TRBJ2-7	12	ASSPNAEAYEQY
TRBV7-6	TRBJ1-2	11	ASSPGQNYGYT
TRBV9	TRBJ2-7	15	ASSVGETSGVSYEQY
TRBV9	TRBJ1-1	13	ASSAAPVRRTEAF
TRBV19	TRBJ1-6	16	ASSIGTPGGAYNSPLH
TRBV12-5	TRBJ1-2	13	ASGLVGTGNYGYT
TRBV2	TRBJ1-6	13	ASSEFSVYNSPLH
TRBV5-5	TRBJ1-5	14	ASTPGGDGLGRPQH
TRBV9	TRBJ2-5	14	ASSVGGLARRETQY
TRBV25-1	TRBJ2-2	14	ASSESGLAGTGELF
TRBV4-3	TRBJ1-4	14	ASSQISYRGPRKLF
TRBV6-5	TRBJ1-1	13	ASSFETGANTEAF
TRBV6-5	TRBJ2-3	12	ASSPGQGTDTQY
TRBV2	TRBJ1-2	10	ASSEMVGGYT
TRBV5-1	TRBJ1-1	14	ASSSGQGGAWTEAF
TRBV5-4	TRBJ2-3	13	ASSLDQRSTDTQY
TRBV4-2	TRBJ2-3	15	ASSRNFAGGSTDTQY
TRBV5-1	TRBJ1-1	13	ASTRGGEGSPEAF
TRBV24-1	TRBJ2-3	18	ATSDIGTSGQARGSDTQY
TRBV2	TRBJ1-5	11	ASSGQANQPQH
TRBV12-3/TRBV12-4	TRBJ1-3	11	ASTEQLGNTIY
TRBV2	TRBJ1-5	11	ASSEVSNQPQH
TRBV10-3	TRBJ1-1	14	AISERSGVFYTEAF
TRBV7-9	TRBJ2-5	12	ASSFAARRETQY
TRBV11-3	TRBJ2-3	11	ASSLRGADTQY
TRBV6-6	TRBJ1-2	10	ATLPGGSGYT
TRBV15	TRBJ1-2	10	ATSRDSAGYT
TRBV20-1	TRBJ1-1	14	SASGGWAGSGTEAF
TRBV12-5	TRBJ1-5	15	ASGLWVRGPLWQPQH
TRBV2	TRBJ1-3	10	ASSESMDTIY
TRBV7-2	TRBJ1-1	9	ASSSPTEAF
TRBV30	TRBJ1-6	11	AWSVRWNSPLH